The present entry profiles one T cell receptor beta chain with its context. This record belongs to a study of T cell responses to AZD1222 COVID-19 vaccine. The CDR3 loop spans 14 amino acids. The assay was immunoSEQ multiplex PCR, and TCRdb's table has in-frame clones only and misses some. The profile covers 85,000 to 120,000 clones, with roughly 84% appearing a single time and approximately 15% taken by the ten largest. The chain carries TRBV21-1 and TRBJ1-3. TRBV21-1 is tagged as a pseudogene. The material sequenced was peripheral blood, taken on day 0 of AZD1222 vaccination. The source of this sequence is an adult in good health. CDR3 protein: CASSDGGAGNTIYF. CDR3 in DNA: TGTGCCAGCAGCGACGGTGGGGCTGGAAACACCATATATTTT.